Listed below are T cell receptor beta chains from one sample, sequenced in a study of blood T cell repertoires in COVID-19. The repertoire was sequenced with immunoSEQ multiplex PCR; TCRdb's copy has only in-frame clones and lacks some. Of around 400,000 clones listed, 70% to 90% are singletons. Sequencing was done on a sample of PBMCs or T cells enriched from blood (not recorded which). The origin of the receptors is a woman aged 18-29 years who had been exposed to COVID-19. Both conserved end residues are part of each CDR3. A D gene is named only where the DNA matches it firmly. Not all rows give a size; the values are once, few, many and, for expanded clones, a class.

CDR3nt	CDR3aa	d_gene	v_gene	abundance	j_gene
TGCGCCAGCACCGAGGACAGCGTATATGGCTACACCTTC	CASTEDSVYGYTF	.	TRBV10-2	.	TRBJ1-2
TGCGCCAGCAGCCCGACTAGCGGGAGGCCGGGTGAGCAGTTCTTC	CASSPTSGRPGEQFF	TRBD2	TRBV5-1	.	TRBJ2-1
TGCAGCGTGACCTCTAGCTCACCCCTAGGAGAGCAGTTCTTC	CSVTSSSPLGEQFF	.	TRBV29-1	.	TRBJ2-1
TGTGCCAGCAGCCAAGATAGCCTGTCCTACAATGAGCAGTTCTTC	CASSQDSLSYNEQFF	.	TRBV4-2	once	TRBJ2-1
TGTGCCAGCAGCGTAGGAACTAGCAACCAAGAGACCCAGTACTTC	CASSVGTSNQETQYF	.	TRBV9	.	TRBJ2-5
TGTGCCTGTTACAGGGGTGTCACTGAAGCTTTCTTT	CACYRGVTEAFF	TRBD1	TRBV30	.	TRBJ1-1
TGTGCCACCAGCAGAGATCTGGTGGAGGGGGAAAAACTGTTTTTT	CATSRDLVEGEKLFF	.	TRBV15	.	TRBJ1-4
TGTGCCAGCAGCAAGGGGGGGCGTTTGGACGAGCAGTACTTC	CASSKGGRLDEQYF	.	TRBV11-3	.	TRBJ2-7
TGTGCCAGCGAGGGACAGTTCTCCTACGAGCAGTACTTC	CASEGQFSYEQYF	TRBD1	TRBV6-5	.	TRBJ2-7
TGCGCCAGCAGCCAAGAAGGACTAGCGGGGCGTGGTGGGGAGCTGTTTTTT	CASSQEGLAGRGGELFF	TRBD2	TRBV4-3	few	TRBJ2-2